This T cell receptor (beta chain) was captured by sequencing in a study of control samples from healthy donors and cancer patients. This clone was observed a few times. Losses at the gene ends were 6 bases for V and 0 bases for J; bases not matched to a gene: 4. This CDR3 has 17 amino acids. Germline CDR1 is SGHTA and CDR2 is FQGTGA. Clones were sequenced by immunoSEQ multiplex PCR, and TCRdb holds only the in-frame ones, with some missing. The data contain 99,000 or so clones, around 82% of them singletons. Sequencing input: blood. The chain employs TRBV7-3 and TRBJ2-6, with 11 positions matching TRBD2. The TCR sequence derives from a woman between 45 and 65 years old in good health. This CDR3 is CASSLAGGSSGANVLTF. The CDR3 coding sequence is TGTGCCAGCAGTTTAGCGGGAGGGAGCTCTGGGGCCAACGTCCTGACTTTC. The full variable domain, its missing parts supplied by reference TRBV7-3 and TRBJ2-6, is GAGVSQTPSNKVTEKGKYVELRCDPISGHTALYWYRQSLGQGPEFLIYFQGTGAADDSGLPNDRFFAVRPEGSVSTLKIQRTERGDSAVYLCASSLAGGSSGANVLTFGAGSRLTVL.